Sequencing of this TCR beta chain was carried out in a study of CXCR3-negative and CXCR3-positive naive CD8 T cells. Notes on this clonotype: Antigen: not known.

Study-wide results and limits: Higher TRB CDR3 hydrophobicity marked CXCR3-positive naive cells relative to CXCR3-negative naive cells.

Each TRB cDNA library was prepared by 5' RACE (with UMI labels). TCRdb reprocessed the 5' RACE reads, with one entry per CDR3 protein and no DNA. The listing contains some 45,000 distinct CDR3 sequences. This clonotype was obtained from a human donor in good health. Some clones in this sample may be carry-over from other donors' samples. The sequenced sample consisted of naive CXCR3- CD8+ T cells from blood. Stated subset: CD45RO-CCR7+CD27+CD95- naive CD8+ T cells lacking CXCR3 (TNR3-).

CDR3 sequence reads: CSVDGGTDYEQYF. The V and J genes are TRBV29-1 and TRBJ2-7; TCRdb proposes TRBD2, but this gene call is untestable without DNA. CDR3 length: 13 residues. Looked up from germline, CDR1 is SQVTM and CDR2 is ANQGSEA.